The clone carrying this T cell receptor (beta chain) was detected only a few times. Its antigen is undetermined. This CDR3 has 14 amino acids. V was clipped by 6 bases and J by 7 bases; unmatched bases: 7. Germline V gene sequence: CDR1 KGHSH, CDR2 LQKENI. The method was immunoSEQ multiplex PCR; TCRdb's version includes in-frame clones alone and lacks a portion of them. The table lists about 38,000 clones, roughly 72% of them singletons. The data are from a study of early stage breast cancer tumors. Study context: ER+/PR+/HER2- status applied to about 70% of the 16 invasive breast tumors.

General study results and limits: Compared with adjacent normal breast tissue, tumors showed 2 to 3-fold greater T cell density and higher clonality. Chain pairing and CD4, CD8 or FOXP3 expression were not captured.

The source is a person between 55 and 69 years old with breast cancer. The chain has TRBV18 and TRBJ1-5, with 9 nucleotides matching TRBD1. The sample comprised blood. This chain's CDR3 is CASSRQGGGQPQHF. For the CDR3, the DNA is TGTGCCAGCTCCCGACAGGGGGGCGGGCAGCCCCAGCATTTT.